Detailed here is one T cell receptor beta chain. The data stem from a study of T-cell reconstitution after alpha-beta-depleted transplantation in children. Trimming removed 0 bases from V and 2 bases from J, with 11 bases in between. This CDR3 region has 15 residues. Germline CDR1 reads LGHNA; CDR2 reads YSLEER. Preparation of the TCRbeta library involved a method that used unique molecular identifiers. TCRdb called the PCR reads again in MiXCR, with one record for every CDR3 protein. Of 500,000 or so distinct CDR3 sequences listed, approximately 32% were seen once; the top ten hold approximately 2.3%.

This sequence joins TRBV4-3 and TRBJ2-7; possible D gene TRBD2, 5 bases. This specimen was PBMCs from the stem cell graft donor, taken from the stem cell graft. The receptor comes from a human donor who donated a stem cell graft to a child with aplastic anemia. This CDR3 reads CASSQELARTYEQYF. CDR3 nucleotide sequence: TGCGCCAGCAGCCAAGAGCTAGCCCGAACCTACGAGCAGTACTTC.